This T cell receptor (beta chain) was obtained from a study of identical twins. The CDR3 is 17 amino acids. Germline V gives CDR1 SEHNR, CDR2 FQNEAQ (reference sequence). J was trimmed by 1 base and V by 3 bases; bases with no gene match: 10. TCRdb passed the 5' RACE reads through MiXCR, listing each CDR3 protein once. The table lists around 1.7 million distinct CDR3 sequences, less than 40% of them singletons, with over 0.25% in the top ten. In this sample, this clonotype turned up a few times. V is TRBV7-9 and J is TRBJ1-1, with 8 positions matching TRBD1. The sequencing sample was made of cord blood. The receptor's source is a newborn girl in good health. Written as DNA, the CDR3 is TGTGCCAGCAGCTTTCGGGGGAGGACAGGGTCGAACACTGAAGCTTTCTTT. This encodes CASSFRGRTGSNTEAFF.